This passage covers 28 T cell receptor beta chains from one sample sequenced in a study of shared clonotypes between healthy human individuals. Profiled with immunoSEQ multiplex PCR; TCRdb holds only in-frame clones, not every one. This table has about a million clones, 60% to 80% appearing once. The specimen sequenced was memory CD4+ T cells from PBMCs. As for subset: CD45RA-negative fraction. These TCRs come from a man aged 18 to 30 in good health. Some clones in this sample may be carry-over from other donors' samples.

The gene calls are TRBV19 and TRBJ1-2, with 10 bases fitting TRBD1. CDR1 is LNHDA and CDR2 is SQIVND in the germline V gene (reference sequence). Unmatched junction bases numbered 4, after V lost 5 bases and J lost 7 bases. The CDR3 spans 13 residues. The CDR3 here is CASSRTGGGGYTF. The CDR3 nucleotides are TGTGCCAGTAGTCGGACAGGGGGTGGTGGCTACACCTTC.

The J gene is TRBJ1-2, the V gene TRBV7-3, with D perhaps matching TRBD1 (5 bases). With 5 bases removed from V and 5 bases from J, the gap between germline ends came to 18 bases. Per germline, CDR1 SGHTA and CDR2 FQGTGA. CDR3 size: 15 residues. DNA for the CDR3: TGTGCCAGCAGCCCGCAACAGGAGGACCCTTATGGCTACACCTTC. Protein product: CASSPQQEDPYGYTF.

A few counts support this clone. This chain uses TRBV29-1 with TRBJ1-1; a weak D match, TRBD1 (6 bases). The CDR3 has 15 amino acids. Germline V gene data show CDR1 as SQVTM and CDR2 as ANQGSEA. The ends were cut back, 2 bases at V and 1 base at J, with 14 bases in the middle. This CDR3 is CSVELLPGQNTEAFF. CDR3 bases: TGCAGCGTTGAACTCCTCCCGGGACAGAACACTGAAGCTTTCTTT.

CDR3 DNA sequence: TGTGCCAGCAGTTTCCTAGGGACCGTGTACAATGAGCAGTTCTTC. It codes for CASSFLGTVYNEQFF. The chain recombines TRBV27 with TRBJ2-1; the D gene could be TRBD1 or TRBD2 (5 bases each). The CDR3 runs to 15 residues. Trimming removed 3 bases at V and 4 bases at J, with 13 bases between. CDR1 and CDR2 (germline): MNHEY, SMNVEV (reference sequence).

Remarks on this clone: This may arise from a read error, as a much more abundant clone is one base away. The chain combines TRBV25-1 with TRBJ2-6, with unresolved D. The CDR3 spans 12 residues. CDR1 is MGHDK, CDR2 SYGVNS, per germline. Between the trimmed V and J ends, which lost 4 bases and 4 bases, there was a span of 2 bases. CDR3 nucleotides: TGTGCCAGCAGTGCCGGGGCCAACGTCCTGACTTTC. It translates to CASSAGANVLTF.

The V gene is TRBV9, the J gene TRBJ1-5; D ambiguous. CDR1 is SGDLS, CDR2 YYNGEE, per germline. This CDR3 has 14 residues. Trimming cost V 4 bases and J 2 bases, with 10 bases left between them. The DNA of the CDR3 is TGTGCCAGCAGCCTTGACGGGCGCAATCAGCCCCAGCATTTT. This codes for CASSLDGRNQPQHF.

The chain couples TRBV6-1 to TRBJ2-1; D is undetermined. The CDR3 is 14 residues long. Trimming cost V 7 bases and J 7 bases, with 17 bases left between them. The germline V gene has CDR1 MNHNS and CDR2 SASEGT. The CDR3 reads CASTDDGLWNEQFF. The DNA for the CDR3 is TGTGCCAGCACGGACGATGGGCTCTGGAATGAGCAGTTCTTC.

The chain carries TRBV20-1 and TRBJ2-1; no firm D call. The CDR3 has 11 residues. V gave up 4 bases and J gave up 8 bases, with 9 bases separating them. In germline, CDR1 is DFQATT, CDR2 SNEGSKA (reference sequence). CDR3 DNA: TGCAGTGCTAACCGACGGGATGAGCAGTTCTTC. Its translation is CSANRRDEQFF.

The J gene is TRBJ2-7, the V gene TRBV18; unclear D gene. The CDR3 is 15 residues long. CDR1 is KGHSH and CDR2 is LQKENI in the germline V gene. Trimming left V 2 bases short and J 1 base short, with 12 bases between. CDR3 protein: CASSPGLVISYEQYF. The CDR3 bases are TGTGCCAGCTCACCAGGGCTAGTTATTTCCTACGAGCAGTACTTC.

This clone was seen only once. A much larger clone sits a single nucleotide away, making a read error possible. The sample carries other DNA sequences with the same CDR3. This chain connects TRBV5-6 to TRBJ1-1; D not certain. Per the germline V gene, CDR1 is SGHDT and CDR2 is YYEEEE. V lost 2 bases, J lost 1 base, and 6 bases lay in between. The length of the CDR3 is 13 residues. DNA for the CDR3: TGTGCCAGCAGCTTTGACCGGAACACTGAAGCTTTCTTT. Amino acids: CASSFDRNTEAFF. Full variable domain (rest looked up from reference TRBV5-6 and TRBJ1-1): DAGVTQSPTHLIKTRGQQVTLRCSPKSGHDTVSWYQQALGQGPQFIFQYYEEEERQRGNFPDRFSGHQFPNYSSELNVNALLLGDSALYLCASSFDRNTEAFFGQGTRLTVV.

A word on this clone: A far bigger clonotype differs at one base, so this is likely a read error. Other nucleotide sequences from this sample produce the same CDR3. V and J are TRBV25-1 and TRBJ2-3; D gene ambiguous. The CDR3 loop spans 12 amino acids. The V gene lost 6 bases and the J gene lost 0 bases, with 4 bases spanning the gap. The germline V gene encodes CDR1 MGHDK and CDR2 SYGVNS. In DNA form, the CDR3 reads TGTGCCAGCAGGGGGAGCACAGATACGCAGTATTTT. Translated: CASRGSTDTQYF.

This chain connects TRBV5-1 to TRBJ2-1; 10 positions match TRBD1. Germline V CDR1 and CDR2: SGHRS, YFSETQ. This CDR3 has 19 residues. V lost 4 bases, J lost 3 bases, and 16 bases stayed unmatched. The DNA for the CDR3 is TGCGCCAGCAGCCCAGGGACAGGGGTTCCCCCGAGGGTCTACAATGAGCAGTTCTTC. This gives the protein CASSPGTGVPPRVYNEQFF.

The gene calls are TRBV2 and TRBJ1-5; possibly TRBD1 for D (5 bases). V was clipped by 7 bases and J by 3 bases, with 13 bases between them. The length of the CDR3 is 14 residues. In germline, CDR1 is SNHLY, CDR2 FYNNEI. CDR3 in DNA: TGTGCCAGCACCGACGACAGATCCAATCAGCCCCAGCATTTT. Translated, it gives CASTDDRSNQPQHF.

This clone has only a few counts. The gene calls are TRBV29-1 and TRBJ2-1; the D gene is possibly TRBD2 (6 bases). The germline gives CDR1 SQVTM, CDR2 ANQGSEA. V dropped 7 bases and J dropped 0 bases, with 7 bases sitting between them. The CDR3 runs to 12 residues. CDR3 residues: CSETSSYNEQFF. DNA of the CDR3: TGCAGCGAGACTAGCTCCTACAATGAGCAGTTCTTC.

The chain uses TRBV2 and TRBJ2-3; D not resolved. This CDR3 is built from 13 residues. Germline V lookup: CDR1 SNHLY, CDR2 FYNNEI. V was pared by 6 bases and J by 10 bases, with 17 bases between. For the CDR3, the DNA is TGTGCCAGCAGACAAGCCGGTGGTAAAGCGCAGTATTTT. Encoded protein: CASRQAGGKAQYF. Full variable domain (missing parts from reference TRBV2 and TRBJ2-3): EPEVTQTPSHQVTQMGQEVILRCVPISNHLYFYWYRQILGQKVEFLVSFYNNEISEKSEIFDDQFSVERPDGSNFTLKIRSTKLEDSAMYFCASRQAGGKAQYFGPGTRLTVL.

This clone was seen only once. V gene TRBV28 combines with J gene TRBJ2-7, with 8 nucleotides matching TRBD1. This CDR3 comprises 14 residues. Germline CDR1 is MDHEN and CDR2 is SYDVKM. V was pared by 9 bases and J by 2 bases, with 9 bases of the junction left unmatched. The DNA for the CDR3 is TGTGCCAGATGGAGGCAGGGGGCTCCCTACGAGCAGTACTTC. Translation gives CARWRQGAPYEQYF.

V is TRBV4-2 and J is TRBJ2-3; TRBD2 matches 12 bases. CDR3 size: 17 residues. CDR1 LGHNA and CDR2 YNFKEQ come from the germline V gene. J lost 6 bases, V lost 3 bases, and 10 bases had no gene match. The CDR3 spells CASSHRLAGEGLDTQYF. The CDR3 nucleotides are TGTGCCAGCAGCCACCGACTAGCGGGAGAGGGGCTGGATACGCAGTATTTT.

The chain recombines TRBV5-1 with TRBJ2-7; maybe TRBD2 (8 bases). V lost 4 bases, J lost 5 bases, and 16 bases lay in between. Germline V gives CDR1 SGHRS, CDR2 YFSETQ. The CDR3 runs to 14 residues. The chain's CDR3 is CASSKPGGGDEQYF. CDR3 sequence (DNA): TGCGCCAGCAGCAAACCGGGAGGGGGCGACGAGCAGTACTTC.

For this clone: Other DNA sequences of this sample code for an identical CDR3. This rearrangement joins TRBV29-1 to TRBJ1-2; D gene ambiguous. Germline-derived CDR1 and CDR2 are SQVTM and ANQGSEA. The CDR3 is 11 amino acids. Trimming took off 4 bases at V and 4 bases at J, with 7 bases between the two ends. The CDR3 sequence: CSVGEGYGYTF. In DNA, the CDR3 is TGCAGCGTTGGAGAGGGCTATGGCTACACCTTC.

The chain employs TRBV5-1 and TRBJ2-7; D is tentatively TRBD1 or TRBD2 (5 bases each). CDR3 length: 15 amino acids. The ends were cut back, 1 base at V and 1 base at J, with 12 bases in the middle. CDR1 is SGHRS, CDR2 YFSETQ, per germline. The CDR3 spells CASSLMGVLSYEQYF. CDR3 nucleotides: TGCGCCAGCAGCTTGATGGGGGTACTATCCTACGAGCAGTACTTC.

The CDR3 DNA follows: TGTGCCAGCAGTGAAAAAAAGGGACAGGGTCGCCATGGGACCCAGTACTTC. The encoded protein is CASSEKKGQGRHGTQYF. V and J are TRBV6-1 and TRBJ2-5; TRBD1 matches 9 bases. The CDR3 covers 17 residues. V gave up 2 bases and J gave up 7 bases; unmatched junction bases: 14. Per the germline V gene, CDR1 is MNHNS and CDR2 is SASEGT.

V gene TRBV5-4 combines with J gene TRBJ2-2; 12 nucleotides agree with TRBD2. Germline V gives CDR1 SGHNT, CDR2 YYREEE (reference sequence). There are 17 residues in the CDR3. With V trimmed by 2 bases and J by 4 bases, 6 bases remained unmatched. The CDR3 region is CASSFKTSGSPTGELFF. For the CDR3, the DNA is TGTGCCAGCAGCTTCAAGACTAGCGGGAGCCCCACCGGGGAGCTGTTTTTT.

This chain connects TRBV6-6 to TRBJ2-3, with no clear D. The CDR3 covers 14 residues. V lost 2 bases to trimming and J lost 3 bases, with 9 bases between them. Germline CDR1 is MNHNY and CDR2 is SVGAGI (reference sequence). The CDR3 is CASSYRDSTDTQYF. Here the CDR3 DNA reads TGTGCCAGCAGTTACAGGGATAGTACAGATACGCAGTATTTT.

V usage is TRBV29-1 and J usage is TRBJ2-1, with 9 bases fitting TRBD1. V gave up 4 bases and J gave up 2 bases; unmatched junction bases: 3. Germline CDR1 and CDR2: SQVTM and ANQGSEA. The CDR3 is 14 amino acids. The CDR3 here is CSVVHRGPYNEQFF. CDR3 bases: TGCAGCGTTGTCCACAGGGGGCCCTACAATGAGCAGTTCTTC.

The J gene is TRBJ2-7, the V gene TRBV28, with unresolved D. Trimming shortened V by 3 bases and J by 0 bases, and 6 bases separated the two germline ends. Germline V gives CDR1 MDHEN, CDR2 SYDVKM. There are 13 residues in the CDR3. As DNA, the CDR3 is TGTGCCAGCAGTTTCGTGAGCTCCTACGAGCAGTACTTC. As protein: CASSFVSSYEQYF. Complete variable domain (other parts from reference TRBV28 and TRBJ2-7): DVKVTQSSRYLVKRTGEKVFLECVQDMDHENMFWYRQDPGLGLRLIYFSYDVKMKEKGDIPEGYSVSREKKERFSLILESASTNQTSMYLCASSFVSSYEQYFGPGTRLTVT.

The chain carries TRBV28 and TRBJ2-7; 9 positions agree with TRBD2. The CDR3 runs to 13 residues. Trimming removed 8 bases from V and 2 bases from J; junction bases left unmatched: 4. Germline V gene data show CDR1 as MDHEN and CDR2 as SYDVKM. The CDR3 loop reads CASRTSAAYEQYF. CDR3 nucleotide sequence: TGTGCCAGCCGGACTAGCGCAGCCTACGAGCAGTACTTC.

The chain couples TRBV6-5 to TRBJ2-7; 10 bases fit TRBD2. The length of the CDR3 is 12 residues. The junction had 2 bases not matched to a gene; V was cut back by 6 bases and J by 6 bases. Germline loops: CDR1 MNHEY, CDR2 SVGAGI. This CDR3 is CASRSGRGEQYF. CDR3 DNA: TGTGCCAGCAGAAGCGGGAGGGGCGAGCAGTACTTC.

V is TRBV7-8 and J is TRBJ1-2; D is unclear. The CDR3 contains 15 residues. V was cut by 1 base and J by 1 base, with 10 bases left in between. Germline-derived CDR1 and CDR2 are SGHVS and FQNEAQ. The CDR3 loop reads CASSLDGRNNYGYTF. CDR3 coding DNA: TGTGCCAGCAGCTTAGATGGCAGAAATAACTATGGCTACACCTTC.